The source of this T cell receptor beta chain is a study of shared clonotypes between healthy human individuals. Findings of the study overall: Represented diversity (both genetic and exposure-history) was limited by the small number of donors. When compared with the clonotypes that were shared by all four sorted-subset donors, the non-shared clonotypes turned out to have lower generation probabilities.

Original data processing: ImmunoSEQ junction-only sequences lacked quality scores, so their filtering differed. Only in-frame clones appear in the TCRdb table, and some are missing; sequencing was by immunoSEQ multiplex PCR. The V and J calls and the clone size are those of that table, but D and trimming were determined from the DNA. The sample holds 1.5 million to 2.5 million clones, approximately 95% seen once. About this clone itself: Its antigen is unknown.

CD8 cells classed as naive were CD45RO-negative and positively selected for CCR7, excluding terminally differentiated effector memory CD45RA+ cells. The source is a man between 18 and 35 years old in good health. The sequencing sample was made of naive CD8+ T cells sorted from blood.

The CDR3 is CASSLGDSPVPNQPQHF. The CDR3 DNA sequence: TGTGCCAGCAGCTTAGGGGACAGCCCGGTCCCCAATCAGCCCCAGCATTTT. The chain couples TRBV7-8 to TRBJ1-5, with 7 nucleotides matching TRBD1. CDR3 length equals 17 residues. Trimming removed 1 base from V and 3 bases from J; junction bases left unmatched: 9. Per germline, CDR1 SGHVS and CDR2 FQNEAQ.